One sample yielded the 18 T cell receptor gamma chains listed below, sequenced in a study of gamma delta lymphoproliferative disorders and STAT genes. TCRdb re-called clones from the multiplex PCR reads using CATT. The repertoire holds fewer than 2,000 gamma-chain clones, with around 20% as singletons. Genomic DNA from isolated PBMCs served as the sequencing template. Sequencing used blood. All receptors come from a human donor in good health.

This clone is deemed medium-sized (0.01 to 0.1%). The same CDR3 is also encoded by other DNA sequences in this sample. J is TRGJP and V is TRGV9. The J gene, missing from TCRdb, was assigned here through DNA to germline matching. V shed 0 bases and J 6 bases; nucleotides not matched to a gene: 2. The CDR3 loop spans 16 amino acids. Germline CDR1 GITISATS, CDR2 ISYDGTV (reference sequence). CDR3 in DNA: TGTGCCTTGTGGGAGGTGCTAGAGTTGGGCAAAAAAATCAAGGTATTT. Amino acid sequence: CALWEVLELGKKIKVF.

A few counts support this clone. With only one base between it and a far larger clone, this is likely a read error. The identical CDR3 is also encoded by other nucleotide sequences in the sample. The V call is TRGV10, the J call TRGJP1. TCRdb gives no J gene; it was assigned here by matching the DNA to germline. TRGV10 is identified as an open reading frame with a role that is uncertain. The V and J ends lost 12 bases and 4 bases, in that order; junction bases with no gene match: 15. The CDR3 covers 15 residues. CDR3 protein: CAAWDRRCTGWFKIF. CDR3 in DNA: TGTGCTGCATGGGATCGGCGATGCACTGGTTGGTTCAAGATATTT.

This clone has a handful of counts. The likely explanation is a read error, given a far larger clone one base away. The sample has other DNA sequences that encode this CDR3 too. The chain uses TRGV5 and TRGJ1 or TRGJ2. Because TCRdb records no J gene, it was assigned here through a match of the DNA to germline. This CDR3 is built from 11 residues. Germline CDR1 and CDR2: VINAFY and YDVSNSKD. For the CDR3, the DNA is TGCGCCACCTGGGACAGGACGGAGAAACTCTTT. Amino acids: CATWDRTEKLF.

The sample holds a few counts of this clone. This chain uses TRGV11 with TRGJ1 or TRGJ2. The J gene was not available in TCRdb and was assigned here by matching the DNA to germline segments. TRGV11 is noted as an ORF with a role that remains uncertain. The CDR3 has 13 amino acids. Trimming took 4 bases from V and 1 from J; bases not matched to a gene: 1. In DNA, the CDR3 is TGTGCCTGCTGGATTAGTAATTATTATAAGAAACTCTTT. The encoded protein is CACWISNYYKKLF.

As for this clone: This DNA's translation and the protein TCRdb lists, from a much larger clone, do not match at residue 3, likely due to a read error; the protein shown is translated from the DNA. The chain carries TRGV4 and TRGJ1 or TRGJ2. The J gene is absent in TCRdb and was assigned here via DNA matching to germline. There are 10 residues in the CDR3. CDR1 is EGSTGY, CDR2 YDSYTSSV, per germline. The chain's CDR3 is CAPWPTKKLF. The CDR3 bases are TGTGCCCCCTGGCCCACTAAGAAACTCTTT.

About this clone itself: TCRdb pairs this DNA with a much larger clone's protein that differs at residue 16, likely a read error; the protein shown was translated from the DNA. There is no J gene call, but TRGV2 is given as the V gene. The CDR3 runs to 18 residues. CDR1 and CDR2 from the germline V gene are EGSNGY and YDSYNSKV. The CDR3 bases are TGTGCCACCTGGGACGGGCGGAATTCTAATAAGAGTGATTGGATCAGGACGTTT. Translated, it gives CATWDGRNSNKSDWIRTF.

This clone counts as medium-sized (0.01 to 0.1%). The chain carries TRGV9 and TRGJP2. No J gene is reported in TCRdb; it was inferred here by comparing the DNA with germline. Germline V gene data show CDR1 as GITISATS and CDR2 as ISYDGTV (reference sequence). V lost 5 bases to trimming and J lost 2 bases; unmatched junction nucleotides: 8. The CDR3 length is 15 residues. CDR3 nucleotides: TGTGCCTTGTGGGTCCCACCGAGTAGTGATTGGATCAAGACGTTT. Encoded protein: CALWVPPSSDWIKTF.

This clone was seen a handful of times. The TCRdb protein comes from a much larger clone and disagrees with this DNA's translation at residue 3, likely due to a read error; the protein given here is derived from the DNA. The rearrangement joins TRGV4 to TRGJ1 or TRGJ2. Here the J gene was assigned by germline matching of the DNA, as TCRdb has none. Germline lookup yields CDR1 EGSTGY and CDR2 YDSYTSSV. This CDR3 comprises 11 residues. This CDR3 is CAPWEVIKKLF. DNA of the CDR3: TGTGCCCCCTGGGAGGTGATTAAGAAACTCTTT.

This clone showed up many times. No DNA is shown, since the ends of the CDR3 on it are uncertain; the CDR3 is the one TCRdb lists. With the J gene uncalled, the V gene is TRGV11. TRGV11 is an ORF; its function is uncertain. Ends included, the CDR3 has 16 residues. The CDR3 loop is CTTVPAGLGTGWFKIF.

With respect to this clone: This likely reflects a read error, since a far larger clone is one base away. Other DNA sequences in this specimen translate into the identical CDR3. CDR3 residues: CATWDVGSYYKKLF. The CDR3 DNA sequence: TGTGCCACCTGGGATGTAGGGAGTTATTATAAGAAGCTCTTT. There is no J gene call, but TRGV4 is given as the V gene. In germline, CDR1 is EGSTGY, CDR2 YDSYTSSV. CDR3 length equals 14 residues.

Concerning this clone itself: TCRdb pairs this DNA with a much larger clone's protein that differs at residue 13, likely a read error; the protein shown was translated from the DNA. The rearrangement joins TRGV2 to TRGJP1. The J gene was not available in TCRdb and was assigned here by matching the DNA to germline segments. Per the germline V gene, CDR1 is EGSNGY and CDR2 is YDSYNSKV. The CDR3 consists of 16 residues. The CDR3 protein is CATWDGPWTTGWLKIF. The CDR3 DNA is TGTGCCACCTGGGACGGGCCTTGGACCACTGGTTGGCTCAAGATATTT.

Points on this clone: TCRdb has a much larger clone's protein, which differs at residue 2 from the translation of this DNA, likely because of a read error; what is shown is the protein translated from the DNA. V and J are TRGV11 and TRGJ1 or TRGJ2. No J gene is reported in TCRdb; it was inferred here by comparing the DNA with germline. TRGV11 is sorted into the ORF group, with uncertain function. The CDR3 length is 14 residues. CDR3 protein: CTCWIRPEYYKKLF. In DNA form, the CDR3 reads TGTACCTGCTGGATTAGGCCCGAGTATTATAAGAAACTCTTT.

This clone qualifies as medium-sized. The chain couples TRGV3 to TRGJ1 or TRGJ2. No J gene is reported in TCRdb; it was inferred here by comparing the DNA with germline. Trimming cost V 0 bases and J 6 bases; bases outside gene matches: 5. Germline-derived CDR1 and CDR2 are VTNTFY and YDVSTARD (reference sequence). The CDR3 runs 13 residues. CDR3 nucleotides: TGTGCCACCTGGGACAGGCGCTTTTATAAGAAACTCTTT. Its protein product is CATWDRRFYKKLF.

This clone qualifies as large (0.1 to 1%). V is TRGV10 and J is TRGJ1 or TRGJ2. TCRdb lists no J gene, so it was determined here by aligning the DNA to germline. TRGV10 is flagged as an ORF with uncertain function. This CDR3 has 12 amino acids. V dropped 8 bases and J dropped 1; count of bases not matched to a gene: 3. The CDR3 loop reads CAAWGNYYKKLF. DNA of the CDR3: TGTGCTGCGTGGGGAAATTATTATAAGAAACTCTTT.

This clone is medium-sized in the sample. The chain recombines TRGV8 with TRGJ1 or TRGJ2. TCRdb offers no J gene call, so here the DNA was matched to germline to obtain one. This CDR3 contains 11 residues. The ends lost 3 bases at V and 6 bases at J; junction bases unmatched: 2. Looked up from germline, CDR1 is VENAVY and CDR2 is YDSYNSRV. CDR3 nucleotide sequence: TGTGCCACCTGGGATCCTTATAAGAAACTCTTT. Residues: CATWDPYKKLF.

A V gene of TRGV10 was called, but no J gene was assigned. TRGV10 is treated as an ORF (open reading frame) with a function not yet certain. The CDR3 is 12 residues long. This CDR3 reads CAAWEDWLVQIF. The CDR3 DNA follows: TGTGCTGCGTGGGAAGACTGGTTGGTTCAGATATTT.

Judged by abundance, this clone is medium-sized. The chain is built from TRGV4 and TRGJ1 or TRGJ2. Germline matching of the DNA provided the J gene here, since TCRdb leaves it blank. V lost 3 bases and J lost 8; bases outside the gene matches: 4. Per germline, CDR1 EGSTGY and CDR2 YDSYTSSV. The CDR3 is made up of 11 amino acids. The CDR3 bases are TGTGCCACCTGGGATATGCATAAGAAACTCTTT. The encoded protein is CATWDMHKKLF.

This clone is termed medium-sized (0.01 to 0.1%). The chain employs TRGV2 and TRGJ1 or TRGJ2. Germline matching of the DNA provided the J gene here, since TCRdb leaves it blank. The CDR3 is made up of 15 amino acids. The ends lost 0 bases at V and 3 bases at J; junction bases unmatched: 8. Germline V gene lookup returns CDR1 EGSNGY and CDR2 YDSYNSKV. For the CDR3, the DNA is TGTGCCACCTGGGACGGGCAGGAGATTTATTATAAGAAACTCTTT. Translated: CATWDGQEIYYKKLF.